This T cell receptor (beta chain) was sequenced in a study of T cell repertoires in cytomegalovirus infection. Study-wide background: Based on public TCR beta signatures, there were indications of CMV infection and of a matching HLA type. General observations from the study: The study found HLA-C-restricted CMV-specific TCR beta clonotypes dominating the ex vivo response. There were carriers of CMV plus the relevant HLA, and cumulative public TCR beta family frequency identified them.

On this clonotype itself: Its matching antigen is unknown.

Germline V lookup: CDR1 MGHRA, CDR2 YSYEKL. V shed 3 bases and J shed 6 bases, with 5 bases lying between them. The CDR3 runs 12 residues. One entry per CDR3 protein results from TCRdb running MiXCR on the reads. The sample lists about 830,000 distinct CDR3 sequences, around a third occurring once. This receptor was obtained from a human donor in good health (CMV status not recorded). Some clones in this sample may be carry-over from other donors' samples. The sample in question was cultured CD8+ T cells from PBMCs, obtained from culture after CMV antigen stimulation. This chain links TRBV4-1 with TRBJ1-4; no firm D call. CDR3 nucleotide sequence: TGCGCCAGCAGCCAGAGCTATGAAAAACTGTTTTTT. Encoded protein: CASSQSYEKLFF.